This passage covers 7 T cell receptor beta chains from one sample sequenced in a study of blood T cell repertoires in COVID-19. The protocol was immunoSEQ multiplex PCR, while the TCRdb copy is restricted to in-frame clones and leaves out a portion. The table has approximately 400,000 clones, approximately 88% seen once; the top ten hold 0.95% to 1.5%. Sequenced material: peripheral blood. Receptors were obtained from a middle-aged man with acute or convalescent COVID-19.

Written as DNA, the CDR3 is TGTGCCAGCAGGGGGACTCGTAGCTCCTACGAGCAGTACTTC. Protein: CASRGTRSSYEQYF. The rearrangement links TRBV2 to TRBJ2-7, with a weak D call TRBD2 (6 bases). V lost 6 bases, J lost 0 bases, and 12 bases lay in between. Germline V gene lookup returns CDR1 SNHLY and CDR2 FYNNEI. This CDR3 is built from 14 residues.

The chain has TRBV6-5 and TRBJ1-1; D might be TRBD1 (6 bases). Trimming left V 4 bases short and J 4 bases short, with 10 bases between. This CDR3 has 13 amino acids. Germline V CDR1 and CDR2: MNHEY, SVGAGI. The CDR3 here is CASSWGRGTEAFF. The CDR3 coding sequence is TGTGCCAGCAGTTGGGGCAGGGGCACTGAAGCTTTCTTT.

The rearrangement links TRBV7-3 to TRBJ2-3; 7 bases are shared with TRBD2. This CDR3 spans 15 amino acids. J was trimmed by 1 base and V by 4 bases; bases with no gene match: 5. The V gene's germline CDR1 is SGHTA and CDR2 FQGTGA. Here the CDR3 reads CASSSGLAGTDTQYF. The DNA of the CDR3 is TGTGCCAGCAGCTCGGGGCTAGCGGGCACAGATACGCAGTATTTT.

The chain joins TRBV7-2 to TRBJ2-2, with TRBD2 as a possible D gene (6 bases). In germline, CDR1 is SGHTA, CDR2 FQGNSA. V dropped 0 bases and J dropped 3 bases, with 8 bases sitting between them. The CDR3 length is 15 residues. The CDR3 reads CASSLAGGYTGELFF. The CDR3 coding sequence is TGTGCCAGCAGCTTAGCGGGAGGCTACACCGGGGAGCTGTTTTTT.

The V call is TRBV6-5, the J call TRBJ2-7; 9 bases line up with TRBD1. V shed 4 bases and J 5 bases; nucleotides not matched to a gene: 3. Germline CDR1 MNHEY, CDR2 SVGAGI. The CDR3 runs 13 residues. The CDR3 spells CASSSGQGDEQYF. As DNA, the CDR3 is TGTGCCAGCAGTTCGGGACAGGGAGACGAGCAGTACTTC.

A note on this clone: This CDR3 is missing its conserved last phenylalanine or tryptophan, likely due to a read error. The DNA is left out, because the CDR3 cannot be placed on it with certainty; the CDR3 is given as TCRdb lists it. The chain couples TRBV6-6 to TRBJ1-1; the table's D gene call, TRBD1, was not cross checked with the DNA. The CDR3 has 10 amino acids, counting both end residues. From germline, CDR1 is MNHNY and CDR2 SVGAGI (reference sequence). CDR3 protein: CASSSDSRSL.

The genes are TRBV4-1 and TRBJ2-3; D perhaps matches TRBD2 (6 bases). V was cut by 7 bases and J by 0 bases, with 14 bases left in between. Germline V CDR1 and CDR2: MGHRA, YSYEKL. The CDR3 runs to 15 residues. The DNA for the CDR3 is TGCGCCAGCAACGAGCGGAGCGGGAGCACAGATACGCAGTATTTT. Amino acids: CASNERSGSTDTQYF.